This is a list of T cell receptor beta chains from one sample in a study of T-cell reconstitution after alpha-beta-depleted transplantation in children. TCRdb itself ran the PCR reads through MiXCR, one entry per CDR3 protein. Of about 440,000 distinct CDR3 sequences in the sample, around 46% were seen once. The source was PBMCs, collected before TCRalphabeta/CD19-depleted stem cell transplant. The receptors were sampled from a girl aged 2-10 years with aplastic anemia, due to receive a stem cell transplant. The CDR3 runs from the conserved cysteine through the conserved F or W. D genes are given only for firm matches. Part of the rows lack a size; the others show once, few, many or a class for expanded clones.

CDR3nt: TGTGCCAGCAGCCAAGAAGTAACGGGACTAGCGGTGTCCTACAATGAGCAGTTCTTC; CDR3aa: CASSQEVTGLAVSYNEQFF; d_gene: TRBD2; abundance: NA; j_gene: TRBJ2-1; v_gene: TRBV3-1
CDR3nt: TGTGCCAGCAGTCCCGGGACAGGGAAAGGGAACGAGCAGTACTTC; CDR3aa: CASSPGTGKGNEQYF; d_gene: TRBD1; abundance: NA; j_gene: TRBJ2-7; v_gene: TRBV6-1
CDR3nt: TGTGCCAGCAGTCGGGACGGATACTACGAGCAGTACTTC; CDR3aa: CASSRDGYYEQYF; d_gene: NA; abundance: NA; j_gene: TRBJ2-7; v_gene: TRBV7-2
CDR3nt: TGCGCCAGCAGCCACGCTGCCGGGACAGGGTACGAGCAGTACTTC; CDR3aa: CASSHAAGTGYEQYF; d_gene: TRBD1; abundance: few; j_gene: TRBJ2-7; v_gene: TRBV4-3
CDR3nt: TGTGCCAGCTCTTCGCCGGGACAGGGGTCGGCGGAGACCCAGTACTTC; CDR3aa: CASSSPGQGSAETQYF; d_gene: TRBD1; abundance: NA; j_gene: TRBJ2-5; v_gene: TRBV6-1
CDR3nt: TGTGCCAGCAGGACTCTAGCGGGAGAAGGCGAGCAGTTCTTC; CDR3aa: CASRTLAGEGEQFF; d_gene: TRBD2; abundance: NA; j_gene: TRBJ2-1; v_gene: TRBV3-1
CDR3nt: TGTGCCAGCAGCTTTCACAGCGGGGGGGCAGCAGATGAGCAGTTCTTC; CDR3aa: CASSFHSGGAADEQFF; d_gene: TRBD2; abundance: NA; j_gene: TRBJ2-1; v_gene: TRBV7-9
CDR3nt: TGTGCCAGCAGCCGAGGACCCCGGGGGACGTACGAGCAGTACTTC; CDR3aa: CASSRGPRGTYEQYF; d_gene: NA; abundance: few; j_gene: TRBJ2-7; v_gene: TRBV12-3/TRBV12-4
CDR3nt: TGTGCCAGCAGGGCCGGGGGGCCGAGTTCACCCCTCCACTTT; CDR3aa: CASRAGGPSSPLHF; d_gene: NA; abundance: few; j_gene: TRBJ1-6; v_gene: TRBV27
CDR3nt: TGTGCCAGCAGTTACGGGTTAGCGGGTACCGGTGAGCAGTTCTTC; CDR3aa: CASSYGLAGTGEQFF; d_gene: TRBD2; abundance: few; j_gene: TRBJ2-1; v_gene: TRBV6-2/TRBV6-3
CDR3nt: TGTGCCAGCAGTTTAGGCACTAGCGGGGAGGAGACCCAGTACTTC; CDR3aa: CASSLGTSGEETQYF; d_gene: TRBD2; abundance: NA; j_gene: TRBJ2-5; v_gene: TRBV12-3/TRBV12-4
CDR3nt: TGTGCCAGCATTTCAGGGTGGAACACTGAAGCTTTCTTT; CDR3aa: CASISGWNTEAFF; d_gene: NA; abundance: many; j_gene: TRBJ1-1; v_gene: TRBV11-2
CDR3nt: TGCGCCAGCACCGAACCCGGATCAGAGACCCAGTACTTC; CDR3aa: CASTEPGSETQYF; d_gene: NA; abundance: NA; j_gene: TRBJ2-5; v_gene: TRBV5-1
CDR3nt: TGTGCCATCAGTGAGTCGGGAGTCACTGAAGCTTTCTTT; CDR3aa: CAISESGVTEAFF; d_gene: NA; abundance: many; j_gene: TRBJ1-1; v_gene: TRBV10-3
CDR3nt: TGTGCCAGCAGGCCGGGGCAGGGTCGTTACGAGCAGTACTTC; CDR3aa: CASRPGQGRYEQYF; d_gene: NA; abundance: many; j_gene: TRBJ2-7; v_gene: TRBV12-3/TRBV12-4
CDR3nt: TGTGCCAGCAGTTCCCCTGGTATCGCCAGCGCGGGCTACGAGCAGTACTTC; CDR3aa: CASSSPGIASAGYEQYF; d_gene: NA; abundance: few; j_gene: TRBJ2-7; v_gene: TRBV12-3/TRBV12-4
CDR3nt: TGTGCCAGCAGTTACGCGGGACATGAGCAGTTCTTC; CDR3aa: CASSYAGHEQFF; d_gene: NA; abundance: few; j_gene: TRBJ2-1; v_gene: TRBV6-2/TRBV6-3
CDR3nt: TGTGCCAGCAGCCCGGACAGGGGCGGGAAGACCCAGTACTTC; CDR3aa: CASSPDRGGKTQYF; d_gene: TRBD1; abundance: once; j_gene: TRBJ2-5; v_gene: TRBV7-9
CDR3nt: TGTGCCAGCAGTTTGAAGGGACGAGCAAATGAGCAGTTCTTC; CDR3aa: CASSLKGRANEQFF; d_gene: NA; abundance: few; j_gene: TRBJ2-1; v_gene: TRBV12-3/TRBV12-4
CDR3nt: TGTGCCAGCAGCGCTCGAGGACAGGGTAACACCTTC; CDR3aa: CASSARGQGNTF; d_gene: TRBD1; abundance: few; j_gene: TRBJ1-2; v_gene: TRBV7-2
CDR3nt: TGTGCCTGGGATACAGGGATGACCGGGGAGCTGTTTTTT; CDR3aa: CAWDTGMTGELFF; d_gene: NA; abundance: NA; j_gene: TRBJ2-2; v_gene: TRBV30
CDR3nt: TGTGCCAGCAGCGTAGGACGCGGGAGTATAAGAACAGATACGCAGTATTTT; CDR3aa: CASSVGRGSIRTDTQYF; d_gene: TRBD2; abundance: many; j_gene: TRBJ2-3; v_gene: TRBV9
CDR3nt: TGTGCCAGCACCGGGACTAGCGCCTACAATGAGCAGTTCTTC; CDR3aa: CASTGTSAYNEQFF; d_gene: TRBD2; abundance: NA; j_gene: TRBJ2-1; v_gene: TRBV6-2/TRBV6-3
CDR3nt: TGTGCCCAAGGTGGGGGGGCTGGGGCCAACGTCCTGACTTTC; CDR3aa: CAQGGGAGANVLTF; d_gene: TRBD2; abundance: NA; j_gene: TRBJ2-6; v_gene: TRBV30
CDR3nt: TGTGCCAGCACCGACTGGGATCCCCACGGGGAGACCCAGTACTTC; CDR3aa: CASTDWDPHGETQYF; d_gene: NA; abundance: NA; j_gene: TRBJ2-5; v_gene: TRBV6-1
CDR3nt: TGCGCCAGCAGCCAAGGGTCTAGCGGGAGAACAGATACGCAGTATTTT; CDR3aa: CASSQGSSGRTDTQYF; d_gene: TRBD2; abundance: few; j_gene: TRBJ2-3; v_gene: TRBV4-1
CDR3nt: TGTGCCAGCGCCTCCCCCGGGACAGGGAGCAATCAGCCCCAGCATTTT; CDR3aa: CASASPGTGSNQPQHF; d_gene: TRBD1; abundance: NA; j_gene: TRBJ1-5; v_gene: TRBV6-2/TRBV6-3
CDR3nt: TGCAGCGTCCAACAGGGGGGGACTATGGACGGCTACACCTTC; CDR3aa: CSVQQGGTMDGYTF; d_gene: TRBD1; abundance: NA; j_gene: TRBJ1-2; v_gene: TRBV29-1
CDR3nt: TGTGCCAGTAGTATTTTAAGTGGAGGGCCTCGGGATGAGCAGTTCTTC; CDR3aa: CASSILSGGPRDEQFF; d_gene: NA; abundance: few; j_gene: TRBJ2-1; v_gene: TRBV19
CDR3nt: TGTGCCAGTAGTATTGGCCTAGCGGGTCATTCGCAGTTCTTC; CDR3aa: CASSIGLAGHSQFF; d_gene: TRBD2; abundance: NA; j_gene: TRBJ2-1; v_gene: TRBV19
CDR3nt: TGTGCCAGCCTCCGGGACGGGAACTATGGCTACACCTTC; CDR3aa: CASLRDGNYGYTF; d_gene: NA; abundance: NA; j_gene: TRBJ1-2; v_gene: TRBV18
CDR3nt: TGTGCCAGCAGTGCGGTCCGTAATGAGCAGTTCTTC; CDR3aa: CASSAVRNEQFF; d_gene: NA; abundance: once; j_gene: TRBJ2-1; v_gene: TRBV5-6
CDR3nt: TGCAGTGCTAGAGATCCAAAGGAGGCCTACAATGAGCAGTTCTTC; CDR3aa: CSARDPKEAYNEQFF; d_gene: NA; abundance: many; j_gene: TRBJ2-1; v_gene: TRBV20-1
CDR3nt: TGCAGTGCTAGAGGAGCGGGGAACTATGGCTACACCTTC; CDR3aa: CSARGAGNYGYTF; d_gene: NA; abundance: NA; j_gene: TRBJ1-2; v_gene: TRBV20-1
CDR3nt: TGTGCCAGCAGTTTGGCTCCGGGACAAGTCGAGCAGTACTTC; CDR3aa: CASSLAPGQVEQYF; d_gene: NA; abundance: NA; j_gene: TRBJ2-7; v_gene: TRBV28
CDR3nt: TGCGCCAGCAGCCAAGAGCCGCAGTCGTTCTCCTACGAGCAGTACTTC; CDR3aa: CASSQEPQSFSYEQYF; d_gene: NA; abundance: many; j_gene: TRBJ2-7; v_gene: TRBV4-1
CDR3nt: TGCGCCAGCAGCTTGGGAGAGGTCTCAGGGGGCGAGCCGTACTTC; CDR3aa: CASSLGEVSGGEPYF; d_gene: TRBD1; abundance: NA; j_gene: TRBJ2-7; v_gene: TRBV5-1
CDR3nt: TGTGCCAGCTCACCCCTAGGGACAGGGGACAATGAGCAGTTCTTC; CDR3aa: CASSPLGTGDNEQFF; d_gene: TRBD1; abundance: NA; j_gene: TRBJ2-1; v_gene: TRBV18
CDR3nt: TGCAGTGCTCCGGCGGGCAATCAGCCCCAGCATTTT; CDR3aa: CSAPAGNQPQHF; d_gene: NA; abundance: NA; j_gene: TRBJ1-5; v_gene: TRBV20-1
CDR3nt: TGTGCCAGCAGGAGACAGAATTCACCCCTCCACTTT; CDR3aa: CASRRQNSPLHF; d_gene: NA; abundance: few; j_gene: TRBJ1-6; v_gene: TRBV6-5
CDR3nt: TGCAGTGCTATTGTCGACCCAACCACAGATACGCAGTATTTT; CDR3aa: CSAIVDPTTDTQYF; d_gene: NA; abundance: few; j_gene: TRBJ2-3; v_gene: TRBV20-1
CDR3nt: TGTGCCAGCTCACCCATGGGACTAGCGGAAACCCAAGAGACCCAGTACTTC; CDR3aa: CASSPMGLAETQETQYF; d_gene: TRBD2; abundance: NA; j_gene: TRBJ2-5; v_gene: TRBV18
CDR3nt: TGTGCCAGCTCACCAGGTCGGAGCTACTACAATGAGCAGTTCTTC; CDR3aa: CASSPGRSYYNEQFF; d_gene: NA; abundance: NA; j_gene: TRBJ2-1; v_gene: TRBV18
CDR3nt: TGCAGTGCTAGAAACGATCCCCCGGGGGGGTTGAATGGCTACACCTTC; CDR3aa: CSARNDPPGGLNGYTF; d_gene: NA; abundance: once; j_gene: TRBJ1-2; v_gene: TRBV20-1
CDR3nt: TGCGCCAGCAGCTTGGTGCTTACGAGCTCTGGGGCCAACGTCCTGACTTTC; CDR3aa: CASSLVLTSSGANVLTF; d_gene: NA; abundance: NA; j_gene: TRBJ2-6; v_gene: TRBV5-1
CDR3nt: TGCGCCAGCGCCAGGCTAGCGAAAGATACGCAGTATTTT; CDR3aa: CASARLAKDTQYF; d_gene: NA; abundance: many; j_gene: TRBJ2-3; v_gene: TRBV5-1
CDR3nt: TGTGCCAGCGAGAACAGGGGCACAGATACGCAGTATTTT; CDR3aa: CASENRGTDTQYF; d_gene: NA; abundance: NA; j_gene: TRBJ2-3; v_gene: TRBV7-2
CDR3nt: TGTGCCAGCAGTGCGGGAGGGCGTGCGACCCAGTACTTC; CDR3aa: CASSAGGRATQYF; d_gene: TRBD2; abundance: few; j_gene: TRBJ2-5; v_gene: TRBV28
CDR3nt: TGCAGTGCTAGAGCTACCGGGACACCCTACTACGAGCAGTACTTC; CDR3aa: CSARATGTPYYEQYF; d_gene: NA; abundance: few; j_gene: TRBJ2-7; v_gene: TRBV20-1
CDR3nt: TGCAGTGCTAGAGATGGACTAGCGGGAGGGTTGTCACTCGACGAGCAGTACTTC; CDR3aa: CSARDGLAGGLSLDEQYF; d_gene: TRBD2; abundance: many; j_gene: TRBJ2-7; v_gene: TRBV20-1
CDR3nt: TGCGCCAGCAGTCAATGGACCACCTCCTACGAGCAGTACTTC; CDR3aa: CASSQWTTSYEQYF; d_gene: NA; abundance: NA; j_gene: TRBJ2-7; v_gene: TRBV23-1
CDR3nt: TGTGCCAGCAGCTTAGAGGCGGGTGGGAGCAATCAGCCCCAGCATTTT; CDR3aa: CASSLEAGGSNQPQHF; d_gene: NA; abundance: few; j_gene: TRBJ1-5; v_gene: TRBV7-6